This TCR beta chain stems from a study of CD8 T cells in ankylosing spondylitis. Findings and caveats of the study: Within matched ankylosing spondylitis synovial fluid, disease-linked clones were reportedly significantly enriched.

This clonotype was picked up many times. Its matching antigen is unknown. TCRdb reprocessed the 5' RACE reads via MiXCR and lists one record per CDR3 protein. The table shows around 53,000 distinct CDR3 sequences, with 7.4% occurring only once. Trimming stripped 3 bases from V and 6 bases from J, with 17 bases between. CDR1 SGHDT and CDR2 YYEEEE come from the germline V gene. The CDR3 contains 15 residues. V usage is TRBV5-6 and J usage is TRBJ2-3; D gene unclear. The sequence was collected from a female donor with ankylosing spondylitis or in good health (not recorded which). The sample consisted of blood, either unsorted or a sorted T cell fraction (not recorded which). CDR3 residues: CASSSPRSGQDTQYF. The CDR3 DNA reads as TGTGCCAGCAGCTCCCCCAGGAGTGGTCAGGATACGCAGTATTTT.